The 17 T cell receptor beta chains below come from one sample, sequenced in a study of T cells after yellow fever vaccination. A single record per CDR3 protein comes from TCRdb applying MiXCR to the 5' RACE reads. The table has over 130,000 distinct CDR3 sequences, 7.7% seen once; the top ten hold around 0.73%. Material: CD4+ T cells sorted from PBMCs, obtained 5 days after the yellow fever booster vaccination. Source of these receptors: a man aged 30 to 45 who received the YFV17D yellow fever vaccine.

This clonotype was recorded many times. The chain carries TRBV9 and TRBJ2-5; D is possibly TRBD2 (5 bases). The CDR3 contains 15 residues. With 0 bases removed from V and 1 base from J, the gap between germline ends came to 10 bases. The germline gives CDR1 SGDLS, CDR2 YYNGEE. The CDR3 region has the DNA TGTGCCAGCAGCGTAGGAGGGAGATTCCAAGAGACCCAGTACTTC. It yields the protein CASSVGGRFQETQYF.

The gene calls are TRBV20-1 and TRBJ2-2, with a tentative D call TRBD2 (6 bases). The V gene's germline CDR1 is DFQATT and CDR2 SNEGSKA (reference sequence). The CDR3 extends over 15 amino acids. Trimming removed 0 bases from V and 5 bases from J, with 13 bases in between. The CDR3, as DNA: TGCAGTGCTAGAGATCGGGCAGGGAGGACCGGGGAGCTGTTTTTT. Its translation: CSARDRAGRTGELFF.

This clonotype was found many times. This chain connects TRBV20-1 to TRBJ2-2, with D tentatively TRBD1 (6 bases). Germline CDR1 is DFQATT and CDR2 is SNEGSKA (reference sequence). The CDR3 consists of 13 residues. The germline V and J ends were trimmed by 1 base and 6 bases, with 9 bases remaining between them. CDR3 DNA: TGCAGTGCTAGAGTACAGGGTTCCGGGGAGCTGTTTTTT. This translates into CSARVQGSGELFF.

This clonotype was seen repeatedly, ten times or more. This CDR3 is CAISVANTYEQYF. The CDR3 DNA sequence: TGTGCCATCAGTGTGGCCAACACCTACGAGCAGTACTTC. The chain is built from TRBV10-3 and TRBJ2-7; D is ambiguous. The CDR3 loop spans 13 amino acids. In germline, CDR1 is ENHRY, CDR2 SYGVKD. V gave up 4 bases and J gave up 2 bases, with 9 bases separating them.

This clonotype has a count of ten or more. The chain links TRBV4-2 to TRBJ1-4, with a possible D match to TRBD1 (6 bases). The germline gives CDR1 LGHNA, CDR2 YNFKEQ. With 0 bases removed from V and 5 bases from J, the gap between germline ends came to 13 bases. CDR3 length equals 16 residues. CDR3: CASSQDGGGKNEKLFF. The CDR3 nucleotides read TGTGCCAGCAGCCAAGATGGCGGGGGCAAGAATGAAAAACTGTTTTTT.

This clonotype was seen at least ten times. V usage is TRBV24-1 and J usage is TRBJ2-7; 7 nucleotides agree with TRBD1. This CDR3 contains 14 residues. Per the germline V gene, CDR1 is KGHDR and CDR2 is SFDVKD. V was pared by 4 bases and J by 2 bases, with 4 bases of the junction left unmatched. The CDR3, as DNA: TGTGCCACCAGTGACCCGACAGGGCCCTACGAGCAGTACTTC. Amino acids: CATSDPTGPYEQYF.

The genes are TRBV20-1 and TRBJ2-7, with a tentative D call TRBD1 (5 bases). The CDR3 extends over 14 amino acids. Per germline, CDR1 DFQATT and CDR2 SNEGSKA (reference sequence). Trimming cost V 5 bases and J 2 bases, with 16 bases left between them. The CDR3 DNA follows: TGCAGTGCTCCTCAAGGACACCTCCCCTACGAGCAGTACTTC. It encodes CSAPQGHLPYEQYF.

This clonotype was picked up many times. The V gene is TRBV9, the J gene TRBJ2-1; D remains ambiguous. CDR3 size: 15 residues. Germline V gene data show CDR1 as SGDLS and CDR2 as YYNGEE. Trimming left V 3 bases short and J 4 bases short, with 14 bases between. CDR3 nucleotides: TGTGCCAGCAGCGCCCTCCTAACCCAATACAATGAGCAGTTCTTC. Its protein is CASSALLTQYNEQFF.

The V and J genes are TRBV9 and TRBJ2-3; 8 positions agree with TRBD2. V shed 0 bases, J shed 2 bases, and the junction held 5 bases outside the gene matches. This CDR3 region has 16 residues. The germline gives CDR1 SGDLS, CDR2 YYNGEE. Here the CDR3 reads CASSVELAVNTDTQYF. DNA of the CDR3: TGTGCCAGCAGCGTAGAACTAGCGGTAAACACAGATACGCAGTATTTT.

With respect to this clonotype: One base away lies a much larger clone, so this may be a sequencing read error. The chain couples TRBV20-1 to TRBJ2-7; D remains unclear. With 2 bases removed from V and 2 bases from J, the gap between germline ends came to 10 bases. CDR1 is DFQATT, CDR2 SNEGSKA, per germline (reference sequence). The CDR3 is 13 residues long. CDR3 sequence: CSARRPNAYEQYF. As DNA, the CDR3 is TGCAGTGCTAGACGGCCTAACGCCTACGAGCAGTACTTC.

This clonotype was found a few times. This chain uses TRBV20-1 with TRBJ1-1; D might be TRBD1 (5 bases). The germline gives CDR1 DFQATT, CDR2 SNEGSKA (reference sequence). Between the trimmed V and J ends, which lost 2 bases and 2 bases, there was a span of 9 bases. This CDR3 comprises 13 residues. The CDR3: CSARSQGNTEAFF. As DNA, the CDR3 is TGCAGTGCTAGATCGCAGGGTAACACTGAAGCTTTCTTT.

The chain is built from TRBV30 and TRBJ2-2, with a tentative D call TRBD1 (5 bases). The CDR3 contains 14 residues. Germline CDR1 is GTSNPN and CDR2 is SVGIG (reference sequence). Trimming removed 3 bases from V and 3 bases from J, with 11 bases in between. For the CDR3, the DNA is TGTGCCTGGAGACAGGCAACGTACACCGGGGAGCTGTTTTTT. Translated: CAWRQATYTGELFF.

This clonotype was detected ten times or more. The chain combines TRBV7-2 with TRBJ2-1; 10 nucleotides line up with TRBD1. Looked up from germline, CDR1 is SGHTA and CDR2 is FQGNSA. CDR3 size: 15 residues. V lost 5 bases to trimming and J lost 5 bases; unmatched junction nucleotides: 6. The CDR3 loop is CASSLDRGLHNEQFF. As DNA, the CDR3 is TGTGCCAGCAGCCTCGACAGGGGGCTGCACAATGAGCAGTTCTTC.

This clonotype was observed many times. For the CDR3, the DNA is TGCAGTGGACGTAAGCGGGAGCCTCGGTACAATGAGCAGTTCTTC. Encoded protein: CSGRKREPRYNEQFF. The chain carries TRBV20-1 and TRBJ2-1, with TRBD2 identical over 8 bases. V lost 7 bases and J lost 4; bases outside the gene matches: 12. This CDR3 contains 15 residues. The germline V gene has CDR1 DFQATT and CDR2 SNEGSKA (reference sequence).

Ten or more counts support this clonotype. The chain is built from TRBV7-2 and TRBJ2-1, with 10 positions matching TRBD2. J gave up 6 bases and V 5 bases, and 4 bases lay outside the gene matches. This CDR3 is built from 14 residues. Germline CDR1 SGHTA, CDR2 FQGNSA. DNA for the CDR3: TGTGCCAGCAGCCCTAGCGGGAGTTTCAATGAGCAGTTCTTC. It codes for CASSPSGSFNEQFF.

This clonotype was found a few times. The junction differs from germline at one of its ends, possibly a read error. This chain uses TRBV20-1 with TRBJ2-3; TRBD2 is a possible D gene (6 bases). The CDR3 totals 16 residues. CDR1 and CDR2 from the germline V gene are DFQATT and SNEGSKA (reference sequence). The chain's CDR3 is CCARDWVAVITDTQYF. CDR3 DNA: TGCTGTGCTAGAGATTGGGTAGCGGTTATCACAGATACGCAGTATTTT.

This clonotype was seen at least ten times. CDR3: CASSFRGGRANEQFF. For the CDR3, the DNA is TGTGCCAGCAGTTTTCGGGGGGGGCGAGCAAATGAGCAGTTCTTC. The chain couples TRBV12-3 or TRBV12-4 to TRBJ2-1, with TRBD2 identical over 8 bases. The CDR3 sequence is 15 residues long. V lost 3 bases, J lost 7 bases, and 8 bases stayed unmatched.